The clone carrying this TCR beta chain was found once. Its antigen is currently unknown. This CDR3 spans 16 amino acids. CDR1 MGHRA and CDR2 YSYEKL come from the germline V gene. With 3 bases clipped from V and 2 bases from J, the junction kept 9 bases outside the gene matches. TCRdb re-called the reads with MiXCR, one entry per CDR3 protein. The sample includes around 78,000 distinct CDR3 sequences, roughly 39% of them seen just once. This record comes from a study of T cell repertoires in cytomegalovirus infection. Study-wide findings and caveats: What dominated the ex vivo response were HLA-C-restricted CMV-specific TCR beta clonotypes.

The source was CD8+ T cells from cultured PBMCs, collected from culture after CMV antigen stimulation. The chain links TRBV4-1 to TRBJ2-7; TRBD2 agrees at 8 bases. The receptor was isolated from a human donor in good health (CMV status not recorded). Some clones in this sample may be carry-over from other donors' samples. The CDR3 here is CASSHRLAGATYEQYF. The DNA for the CDR3 is TGCGCCAGCAGCCATCGGCTAGCGGGCGCCACCTACGAGCAGTACTTC.